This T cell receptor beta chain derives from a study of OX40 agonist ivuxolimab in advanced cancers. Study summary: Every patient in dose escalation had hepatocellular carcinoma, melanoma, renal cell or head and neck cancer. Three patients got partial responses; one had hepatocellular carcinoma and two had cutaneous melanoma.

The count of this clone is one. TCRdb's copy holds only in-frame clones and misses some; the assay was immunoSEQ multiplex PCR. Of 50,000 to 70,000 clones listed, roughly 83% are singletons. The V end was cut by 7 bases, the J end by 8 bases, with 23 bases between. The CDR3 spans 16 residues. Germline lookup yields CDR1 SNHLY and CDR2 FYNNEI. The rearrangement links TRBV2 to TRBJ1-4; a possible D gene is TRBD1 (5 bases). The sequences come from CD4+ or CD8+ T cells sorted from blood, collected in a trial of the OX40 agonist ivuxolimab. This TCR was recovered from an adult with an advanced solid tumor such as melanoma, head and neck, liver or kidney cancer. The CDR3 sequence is CASIFQVGLSAEKLFF. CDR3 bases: TGTGCCAGCATATTTCAAGTGGGGCTGTCAGCCGAAAAACTGTTTTTT.